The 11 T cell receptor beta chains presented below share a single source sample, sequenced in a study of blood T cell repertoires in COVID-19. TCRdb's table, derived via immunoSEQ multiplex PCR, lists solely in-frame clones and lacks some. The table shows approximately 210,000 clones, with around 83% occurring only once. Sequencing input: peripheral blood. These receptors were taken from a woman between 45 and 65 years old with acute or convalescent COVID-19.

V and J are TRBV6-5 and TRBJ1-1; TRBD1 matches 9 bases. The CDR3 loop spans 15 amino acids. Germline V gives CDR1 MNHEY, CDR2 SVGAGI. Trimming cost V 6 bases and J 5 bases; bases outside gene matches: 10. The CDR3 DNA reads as TGTGCCAGCAGCCGCTCGATACAGGGGGCTACTGAAGCTTTCTTT. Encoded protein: CASSRSIQGATEAFF.

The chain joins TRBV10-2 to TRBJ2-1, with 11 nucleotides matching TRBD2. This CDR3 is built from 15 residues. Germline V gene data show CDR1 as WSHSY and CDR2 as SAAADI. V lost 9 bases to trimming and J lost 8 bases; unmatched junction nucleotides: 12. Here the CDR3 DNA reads TGCGCCAGACACCCTAGCGGGAGGCCCCACTATGAGCAGTTCTTC. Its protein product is CARHPSGRPHYEQFF.

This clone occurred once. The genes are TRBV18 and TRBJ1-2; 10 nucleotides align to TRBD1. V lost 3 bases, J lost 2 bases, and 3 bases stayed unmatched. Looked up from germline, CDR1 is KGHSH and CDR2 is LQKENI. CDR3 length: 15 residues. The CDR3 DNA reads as TGTGCCAGCTCACCGACAGGGGGCACCAACTATGGCTACACCTTC. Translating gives CASSPTGGTNYGYTF.

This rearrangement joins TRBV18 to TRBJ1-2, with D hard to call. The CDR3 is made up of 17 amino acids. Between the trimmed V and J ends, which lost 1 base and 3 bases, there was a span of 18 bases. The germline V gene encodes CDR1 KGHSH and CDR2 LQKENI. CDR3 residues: CASSPRNNIGRHYGYTF. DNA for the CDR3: TGTGCCAGCTCACCACGTAATAATATCGGGAGGCACTATGGCTACACCTTC.

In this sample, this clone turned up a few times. CDR3 in amino acids: CASSLVPGQATYEQYF. The CDR3 nucleotides read TGTGCCAGCAGCCTCGTACCGGGACAGGCCACCTACGAGCAGTACTTC. This chain uses TRBV4-2 with TRBJ2-7, with 8 bases matching TRBD1. Germline assignment: CDR1 LGHNA and CDR2 YNFKEQ. With 4 bases clipped from V and 2 bases from J, the junction kept 10 bases outside the gene matches. This CDR3 comprises 16 residues.

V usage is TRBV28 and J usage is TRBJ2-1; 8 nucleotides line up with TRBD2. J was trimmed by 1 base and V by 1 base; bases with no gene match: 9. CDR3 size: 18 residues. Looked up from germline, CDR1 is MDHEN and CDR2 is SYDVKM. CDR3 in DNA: TGTGCCAGCAGTTTATCCCGAACCGGGACTAGGTCCTACAATGAGCAGTTCTTC. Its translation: CASSLSRTGTRSYNEQFF.

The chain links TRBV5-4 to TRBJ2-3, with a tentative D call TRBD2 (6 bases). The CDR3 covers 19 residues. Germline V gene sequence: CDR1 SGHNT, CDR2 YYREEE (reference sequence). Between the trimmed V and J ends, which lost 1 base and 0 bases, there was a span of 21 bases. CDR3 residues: CASSLIGAGWDGSTDTQYF. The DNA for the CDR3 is TGTGCCAGCAGCTTGATTGGAGCGGGTTGGGATGGTAGCACAGATACGCAGTATTTT.

In nucleotides, the CDR3 is TGTGCCAGCAGCGGATCGGGGACAATGGTCACTGAAGCTTTCTTT. This sequence encodes CASSGSGTMVTEAFF. The V call is TRBV9, the J call TRBJ1-1; D is possibly TRBD1 (6 bases). The CDR3 totals 15 residues. Germline loops: CDR1 SGDLS, CDR2 YYNGEE. Trimming pared 3 bases from V and 4 bases from J, leaving 16 bases between.

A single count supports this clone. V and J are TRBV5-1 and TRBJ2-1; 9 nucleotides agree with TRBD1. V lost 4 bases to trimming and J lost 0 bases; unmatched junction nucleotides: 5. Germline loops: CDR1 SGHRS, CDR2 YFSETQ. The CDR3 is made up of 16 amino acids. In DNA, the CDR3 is TGCGCCAGCAGCGGACAGACAGGGGGCTCCTACAATGAGCAGTTCTTC. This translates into CASSGQTGGSYNEQFF. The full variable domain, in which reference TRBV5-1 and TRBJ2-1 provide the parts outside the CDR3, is KAGVTQTPRYLIKTRGQQVTLSCSPISGHRSVSWYQQTPGQGLQFLFEYFSETQRNKGNFPGRFSGRQFSNSRSEMNVSTLELGDSALYLCASSGQTGGSYNEQFFGPGTRLTVL.

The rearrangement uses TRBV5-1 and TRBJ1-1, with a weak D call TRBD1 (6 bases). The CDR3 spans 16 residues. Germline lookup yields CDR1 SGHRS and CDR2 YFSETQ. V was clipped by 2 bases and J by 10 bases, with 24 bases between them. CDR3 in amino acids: CASSFPQTGTQEVAFF. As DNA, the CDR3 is TGCGCCAGCAGCTTTCCCCAAACCGGGACACAAGAGGTAGCTTTCTTT.

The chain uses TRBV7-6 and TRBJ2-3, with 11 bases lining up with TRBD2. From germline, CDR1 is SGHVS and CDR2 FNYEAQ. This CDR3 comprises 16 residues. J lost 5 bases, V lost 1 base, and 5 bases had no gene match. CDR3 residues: CASSLGLAGSGDTQYF. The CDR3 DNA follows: TGTGCCAGCAGCTTAGGACTAGCGGGATCGGGAGATACGCAGTATTTT.